These T cell receptor beta chains were read from a single sample in a study of shared clonotypes between healthy human individuals. This table comes from immunoSEQ multiplex PCR, and its TCRdb copy is limited to in-frame clones, with some not included. The table records 2.5 million or so clones, approximately 90% of them present only once. Input material: naive CD4+ T cells sorted from blood. The receptors shown here come from a man younger than 35 in good health. CDR3s include the opening cysteine and the closing phenylalanine or tryptophan. D genes are given only for firm matches. Clone size is stated in some rows and not others, as once, few, many or a class when expanded.

j_call: TRBJ1-5
clone_size: .
d_call: .
v_call: TRBV15
cdr3_length: 18
cdr3_nt: TGTGCCACCAGCAGAGTGTACCTACAGGGATATAGCAATCAGCCCCAGCATTTT
cdr3_aa: CATSRVYLQGYSNQPQHF

j_call: TRBJ1-1
clone_size: once
d_call: TRBD1
v_call: TRBV29-1
cdr3_length: 12
cdr3_nt: TGCAGCGTTGGGGACAGGGGGACTGAAGCTTTCTTT
cdr3_aa: CSVGDRGTEAFF

j_call: TRBJ1-6
clone_size: .
d_call: .
v_call: TRBV7-2
cdr3_length: 14
cdr3_nt: TGTGCCAGCAACGAGAGGGGGATGAATTCACCCCTCCACTTT
cdr3_aa: CASNERGMNSPLHF

j_call: TRBJ2-1
clone_size: .
d_call: TRBD2
v_call: TRBV19
cdr3_length: 17
cdr3_nt: TGTGCCAGTACCTATAACCGACTAGCGGGGACCTACAATGAGCAGTTCTTC
cdr3_aa: CASTYNRLAGTYNEQFF

j_call: TRBJ2-7
clone_size: .
d_call: .
v_call: TRBV6-6
cdr3_length: 15
cdr3_nt: TGTGCCAGCAGTTACTCGATGGCGGGCTCCTACGAGCAGTACTTC
cdr3_aa: CASSYSMAGSYEQYF

j_call: TRBJ2-7
clone_size: few
d_call: .
v_call: TRBV20-1
cdr3_length: 11
cdr3_nt: TGCAGTGCTAGAGGGGATTACGAGCAGTACTTC
cdr3_aa: CSARGDYEQYF

j_call: TRBJ2-1
clone_size: .
d_call: .
v_call: TRBV6-1
cdr3_length: 15
cdr3_nt: TGTGCCAGCAGTGAAGGCGCCACCAACTACAATGAGCAGTTCTTC
cdr3_aa: CASSEGATNYNEQFF

j_call: TRBJ2-1
clone_size: once
d_call: .
v_call: TRBV5-4
cdr3_length: 15
cdr3_nt: TGTGCCAGCAGCTTCCGCCTTAGCTCCTACAATGAGCAGTTCTTC
cdr3_aa: CASSFRLSSYNEQFF

j_call: TRBJ2-7
clone_size: once
d_call: .
v_call: TRBV5-6
cdr3_length: 14
cdr3_nt: TGTGCCAGCAGCCTGGCGGGGGCGTCCTACGAGCAGTACTTC
cdr3_aa: CASSLAGASYEQYF

j_call: TRBJ2-6
clone_size: .
d_call: .
v_call: TRBV9
cdr3_length: 19
cdr3_nt: TGTGCCAGCAGCGGTCGGCCTAGGGGGAGCCGCTCTGGGGCCAACGTCCTGACTTTC
cdr3_aa: CASSGRPRGSRSGANVLTF

j_call: TRBJ1-4
clone_size: .
d_call: .
v_call: TRBV28
cdr3_length: 11
cdr3_nt: TGTGCCAGTAAGGATAATGAAAAACTGTTTTTT
cdr3_aa: CASKDNEKLFF

j_call: TRBJ2-1
clone_size: .
d_call: TRBD2
v_call: TRBV7-9
cdr3_length: 15
cdr3_nt: TGTGCCAGCAGCTTATCAACGGGAGGACCTTACGAGCAGTTCTTC
cdr3_aa: CASSLSTGGPYEQFF

j_call: TRBJ1-2
clone_size: .
d_call: .
v_call: TRBV27
cdr3_length: 14
cdr3_nt: TGTGCCAGCAGTTTAGTCAGTCCTAGTGATGGCTACACCTTC
cdr3_aa: CASSLVSPSDGYTF

j_call: TRBJ2-7
clone_size: once
d_call: TRBD1
v_call: TRBV10-1
cdr3_length: 16
cdr3_nt: TGCGCCAGCACTAACCGGGACAGGGCCCCCTCCTACGAGCAGTACTTC
cdr3_aa: CASTNRDRAPSYEQYF

j_call: TRBJ2-3
clone_size: once
d_call: TRBD1
v_call: TRBV7-9
cdr3_length: 14
cdr3_nt: TGTGCCAGCAGCCGCGACAGGGGCACAGATACGCAGTATTTT
cdr3_aa: CASSRDRGTDTQYF